This is a list of T cell receptor beta chains from one sample in a study of human T cells and chemical hapten exposure. From the reads, TCRdb called clonotypes with MiXCR, one entry per CDR3 protein. The table lists around 120,000 distinct CDR3 sequences, 8.5% to 9% of them singletons. Input material: whole blood. The receptors come from a human donor in good health. Some clones in this sample may be carry-over from other donors' samples. The CDR3 runs from the conserved cysteine through the conserved F or W. D genes are given only for firm matches. Size is stated for part of the rows, as once, few or many counts, or as a class when the clone is expanded.

j_gene	abundance	v_gene	d_gene	CDR3aa	CDR3nt
TRBJ2-7	.	TRBV27	.	CASSSRVNPGLLGNEQYF	TGTGCCAGCAGTTCCCGGGTGAATCCAGGGCTTCTGGGGAACGAGCAGTACTTC
TRBJ1-3	many	TRBV10-3	.	CAISGIQGFSVGNTIYF	TGTGCCATCAGTGGGATCCAGGGATTTTCGGTTGGAAACACCATATATTTT
TRBJ2-3	.	TRBV20-1	.	CSATYEGRTDTQYF	TGCAGTGCTACATATGAGGGGCGCACAGATACGCAGTATTTT
TRBJ1-1	many	TRBV29-1	.	CSAPQGTEAFF	TGCAGCGCTCCCCAGGGGACTGAAGCTTTCTTT
TRBJ2-3	few	TRBV5-1	TRBD2	CASSFLAGEANTQYF	TGCGCCAGCAGCTTTCTAGCGGGAGAAGCGAATACGCAGTATTTT
TRBJ1-6	many	TRBV6-5	.	CASSQRGQGSSPLHF	TGTGCCAGCAGCCAACGGGGGCAGGGGTCTTCACCCCTCCACTTT
TRBJ1-6	.	TRBV4-3	TRBD1	CASSQDLGDRLSSYNSPLHF	TGCGCCAGCAGCCAAGATCTGGGGGACAGACTTAGCTCCTATAATTCACCCCTCCACTTT
TRBJ2-7	many	TRBV11-1	TRBD1	CASSYGQGTYEQYF	TGTGCCAGCAGCTACGGACAGGGGACCTACGAGCAGTACTTC
TRBJ1-1	.	TRBV2	.	CASSAQQNTEAFF	TGTGCCAGCAGTGCCCAGCAGAACACTGAAGCTTTCTTT
TRBJ2-5	few	TRBV5-1	.	CASSSFLGETQYF	TGCGCCAGCAGCTCCTTTCTTGGAGAGACCCAGTACTTC
TRBJ2-1	.	TRBV5-4	TRBD2	CASSFGISGSYEQFF	TGTGCCAGCAGCTTCGGGATTAGCGGGAGCTATGAGCAGTTCTTC
TRBJ2-3	.	TRBV7-9	.	CASSLAHTDRRDTQYF	TGTGCCAGCAGCTTAGCTCACACAGACCGGAGAGATACGCAGTATTTT
TRBJ2-1	many	TRBV10-3	TRBD2	CAIRAGTSERNEQFF	TGTGCCATCAGGGCCGGGACTAGCGAGCGCAATGAGCAGTTCTTC
TRBJ1-5	.	TRBV9	.	CASSVRKGLGNQPQHF	TGTGCCAGCAGCGTTCGAAAGGGGCTTGGCAATCAGCCCCAGCATTTT
TRBJ1-5	few	TRBV7-2	.	CASSLGRSNNQPQHF	TGTGCCAGCAGCCTCGGACGCTCCAACAATCAGCCCCAGCATTTT
TRBJ2-5	many	TRBV20-1	TRBD1	CSARRTGGETQYF	TGCAGTGCTAGGAGGACAGGGGGAGAGACCCAGTACTTC
TRBJ2-2	.	TRBV6-2/TRBV6-3	TRBD1	CASSFYPGQGRTENGGELFF	TGTGCCAGCAGTTTCTACCCGGGACAGGGAAGGACAGAGAACGGCGGGGAGCTGTTTTTT
TRBJ2-7	.	TRBV12-3/TRBV12-4	TRBD2	CASSLEGLAGGRGYEQYF	TGTGCCAGCAGTTTAGAAGGACTAGCGGGAGGGCGAGGATACGAGCAGTACTTC
TRBJ1-1	.	TRBV29-1	.	CSGAGRMNTEAFF	TGCAGCGGTGCGGGACGGATGAACACTGAAGCTTTCTTT